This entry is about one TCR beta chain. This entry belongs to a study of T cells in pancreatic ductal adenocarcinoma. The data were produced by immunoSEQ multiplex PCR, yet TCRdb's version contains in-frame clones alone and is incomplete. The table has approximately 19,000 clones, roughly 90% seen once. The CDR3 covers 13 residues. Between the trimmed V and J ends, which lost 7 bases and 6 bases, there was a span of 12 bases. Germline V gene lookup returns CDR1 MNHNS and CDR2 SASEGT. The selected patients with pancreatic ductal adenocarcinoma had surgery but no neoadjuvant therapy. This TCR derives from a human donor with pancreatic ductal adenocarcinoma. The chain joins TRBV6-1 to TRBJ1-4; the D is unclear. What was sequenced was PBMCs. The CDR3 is CASTPGSDEKLFF. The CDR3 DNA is TGTGCCAGCACTCCCGGTTCCGATGAAAAACTGTTTTTT.